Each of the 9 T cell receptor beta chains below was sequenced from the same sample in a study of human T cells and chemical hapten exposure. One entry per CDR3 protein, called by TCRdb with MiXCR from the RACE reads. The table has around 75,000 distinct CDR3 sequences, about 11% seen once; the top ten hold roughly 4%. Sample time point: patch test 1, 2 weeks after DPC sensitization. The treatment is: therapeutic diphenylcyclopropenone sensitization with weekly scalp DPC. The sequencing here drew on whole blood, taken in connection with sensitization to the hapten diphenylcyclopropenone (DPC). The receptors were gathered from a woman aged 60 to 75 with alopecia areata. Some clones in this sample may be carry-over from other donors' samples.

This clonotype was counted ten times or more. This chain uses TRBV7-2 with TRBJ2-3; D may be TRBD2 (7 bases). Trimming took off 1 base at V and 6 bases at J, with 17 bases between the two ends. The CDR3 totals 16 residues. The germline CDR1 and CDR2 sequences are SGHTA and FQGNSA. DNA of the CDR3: TGTGCCAGCAGCTTAGGGGGGGCGGGAGCAGTCGATACGCAGTATTTT. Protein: CASSLGGAGAVDTQYF.

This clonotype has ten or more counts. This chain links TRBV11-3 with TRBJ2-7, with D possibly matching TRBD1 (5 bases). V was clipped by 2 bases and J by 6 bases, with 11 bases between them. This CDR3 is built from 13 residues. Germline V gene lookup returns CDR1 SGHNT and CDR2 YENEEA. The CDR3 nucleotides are TGTGCCAGCAGCTTAAGGCAAGGGGCCGAGCAGTACTTC. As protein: CASSLRQGAEQYF.

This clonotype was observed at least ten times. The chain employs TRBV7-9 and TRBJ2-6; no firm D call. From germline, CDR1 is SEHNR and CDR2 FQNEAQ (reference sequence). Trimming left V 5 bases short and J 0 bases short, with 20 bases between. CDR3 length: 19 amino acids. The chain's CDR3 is CASSDLPEALSSGANVLTF. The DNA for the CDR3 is TGTGCCAGCAGCGATCTACCCGAGGCCCTGAGCTCTGGGGCCAACGTCCTGACTTTC.

The CDR3 sequence: CASSSSVTRGMASPLHF. The DNA of the CDR3 is TGTGCCAGCTCAAGCTCCGTCACTCGGGGGATGGCTTCACCCCTCCACTTT. The genes are TRBV18 and TRBJ1-6, with D tentatively TRBD1 (5 bases). This CDR3 region has 17 residues. Germline CDR1 and CDR2: KGHSH and LQKENI. V was clipped by 5 bases and J by 9 bases, with 23 bases between them.

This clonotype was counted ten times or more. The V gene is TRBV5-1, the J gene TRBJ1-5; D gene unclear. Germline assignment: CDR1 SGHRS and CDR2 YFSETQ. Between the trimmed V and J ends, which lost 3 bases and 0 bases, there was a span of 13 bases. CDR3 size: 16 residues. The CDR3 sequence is CASSSQYSDSNQPQHF. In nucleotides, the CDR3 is TGCGCCAGCAGCTCTCAATACTCCGATAGCAATCAGCCCCAGCATTTT.

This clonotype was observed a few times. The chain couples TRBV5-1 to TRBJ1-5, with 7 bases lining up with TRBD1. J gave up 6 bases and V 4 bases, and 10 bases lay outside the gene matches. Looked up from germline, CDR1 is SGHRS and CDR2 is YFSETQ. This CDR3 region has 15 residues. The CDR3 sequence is CASSITGDVSQPQHF. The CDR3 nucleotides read TGCGCCAGCAGCATAACAGGGGATGTGAGTCAGCCCCAGCATTTT.

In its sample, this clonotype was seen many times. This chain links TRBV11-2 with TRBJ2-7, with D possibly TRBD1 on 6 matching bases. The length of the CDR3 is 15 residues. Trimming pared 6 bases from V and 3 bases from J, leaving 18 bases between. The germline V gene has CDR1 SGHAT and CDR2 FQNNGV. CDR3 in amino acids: CASSLRDMALYEQYF. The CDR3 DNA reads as TGTGCCAGCAGTTTACGGGACATGGCCCTCTACGAGCAGTACTTC.

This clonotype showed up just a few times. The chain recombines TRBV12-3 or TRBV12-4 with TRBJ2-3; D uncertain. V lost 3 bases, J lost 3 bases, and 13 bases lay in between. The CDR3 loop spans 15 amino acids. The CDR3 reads CASSLDRVETDTQYF. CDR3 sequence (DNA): TGTGCCAGCAGTTTGGATAGGGTAGAAACAGATACGCAGTATTTT.

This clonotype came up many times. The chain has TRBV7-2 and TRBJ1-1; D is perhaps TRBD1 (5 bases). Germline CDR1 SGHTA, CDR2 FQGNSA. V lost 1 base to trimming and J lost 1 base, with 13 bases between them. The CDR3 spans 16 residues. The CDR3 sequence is CASSLGGSRSNTEAFF. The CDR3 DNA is TGTGCCAGCAGCTTAGGGGGGAGTCGGTCGAACACTGAAGCTTTCTTT.